This T cell receptor beta chain comes out of a study of blood T cell repertoires in COVID-19. Study-wide context: Whether acute or convalescent, the COVID-19 samples came from the United States, Italy and Spain.

The assay was immunoSEQ multiplex PCR, and TCRdb's table has in-frame clones only and misses some. The sample yields about 140,000 clones, roughly 87% seen once. This CDR3 region has 15 residues. Per the germline V gene, CDR1 is MRHNA and CDR2 is SNTAGT. The ends lost 4 bases at V and 3 bases at J; junction bases unmatched: 7. The chain is built from TRBV6-4 and TRBJ2-7, with 9 bases fitting TRBD2. The origin of this receptor is a human donor in a cohort sampled during active COVID-19. The sample was peripheral blood. In DNA form, the CDR3 reads TGTGCCAGCAGTGTCGAGGCGGGGGGGATCTACGAGCAGTACTTC. Residues: CASSVEAGGIYEQYF.